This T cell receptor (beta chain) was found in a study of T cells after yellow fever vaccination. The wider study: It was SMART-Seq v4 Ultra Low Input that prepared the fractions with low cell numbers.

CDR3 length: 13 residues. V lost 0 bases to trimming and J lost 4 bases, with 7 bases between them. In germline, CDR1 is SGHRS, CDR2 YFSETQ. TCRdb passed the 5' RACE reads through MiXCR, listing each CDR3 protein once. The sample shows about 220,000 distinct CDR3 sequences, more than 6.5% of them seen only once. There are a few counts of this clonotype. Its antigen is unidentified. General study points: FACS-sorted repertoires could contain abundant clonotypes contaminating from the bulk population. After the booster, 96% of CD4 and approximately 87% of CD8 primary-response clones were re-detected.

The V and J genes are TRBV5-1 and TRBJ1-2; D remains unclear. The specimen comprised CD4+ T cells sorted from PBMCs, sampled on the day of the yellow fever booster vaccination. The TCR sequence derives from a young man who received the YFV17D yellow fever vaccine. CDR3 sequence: CASSLAQTYGYTF. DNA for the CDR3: TGCGCCAGCAGCTTGGCACAGACCTATGGCTACACCTTC.